The text below deals with one T cell receptor (beta chain). The antigen remains unidentified. The CDR3 sequence is 13 residues long. Per the germline V gene, CDR1 is LNHDA and CDR2 is SQIVND (reference sequence). V was cut by 4 bases and J by 5 bases, with 11 bases left in between. The sample belongs to a study of T cell responses to AZD1222 COVID-19 vaccine. Overall study findings and caveats: Unmutated variant regions reportedly attract nearly half of all spike-specific TCRs. White British people made up most donors, females outnumbered males, and clonal diversity was possibly underestimated. The study found Spike-specific TCR breadth and depth rose after two AZD1222 doses.

The data were produced by immunoSEQ multiplex PCR, yet TCRdb's version contains in-frame clones alone and is incomplete. The sample yields 130,000 or so clones, 88% seen once. The sample was peripheral blood, taken 28 days after the second AZD1222 dose. This sequence joins TRBV19 and TRBJ2-5, with D uncertain. This receptor was taken from an adult who received the AZD1222 COVID-19 vaccine. The DNA for the CDR3 is TGTGCCAGTAGTAGGGGAAGTGGGGAGACCCAGTACTTC. It translates to CASSRGSGETQYF. Combining the CDR3 with reference TRBV19 and TRBJ2-5 gives the whole variable domain DGGITQSPKYLFRKEGQNVTLSCEQNLNHDAMYWYRQDPGQGLRLIYYSQIVNDFQKGDIAEGYSVSREKKESFPLTVTSAQKNPTAFYLCASSRGSGETQYFGPGTRLLVL.